One sample yielded the 23 T cell receptor beta chains listed below, sequenced in a study of T cells in Graves' hyperthyroidism and ophthalmopathy. Amplification of TCR beta CDR3 regions was performed using RNA transcripts as template. RT-PCR in the first round (using the HTBI primer set) targeted the TCR CDR3. TCRdb itself ran the multiplex PCR reads through MiXCR, one entry per CDR3 protein. The sample carries some 420,000 distinct CDR3 sequences, roughly 15% recorded once. The sequenced sample consisted of blood. The source is a woman aged 18-29 years with Graves' hyperthyroidism.

This rearrangement joins TRBV5-1 to TRBJ1-6; a possible D gene is TRBD1 (5 bases). V was trimmed by 0 bases and J by 7 bases, leaving 11 bases between them. The CDR3 contains 15 residues. Germline values: CDR1 SGHRS, CDR2 YFSETQ. CDR3 sequence reads: CASSLADWGNSPLHF. The DNA of the CDR3 is TGCGCCAGCAGCTTGGCGGATTGGGGGAATTCACCCCTCCACTTT. Full variable domain (rest looked up from reference TRBV5-1 and TRBJ1-6): KAGVTQTPRYLIKTRGQQVTLSCSPISGHRSVSWYQQTPGQGLQFLFEYFSETQRNKGNFPGRFSGRQFSNSRSEMNVSTLELGDSALYLCASSLADWGNSPLHFGNGTRLTVT.

This clonotype was counted only a few times. The rearrangement joins TRBV6-9 to TRBJ1-3; weak D call: TRBD1 (5 bases). The CDR3 loop spans 15 amino acids. Between the trimmed V and J ends, which lost 3 bases and 4 bases, there was a span of 13 bases. The germline CDR1 and CDR2 sequences are MNHGY and SVAAGI. CDR3 protein: CASSYDSVWGNTIYF. The CDR3 DNA sequence: TGTGCCAGCAGTTACGACAGCGTATGGGGAAACACCATATATTTT.

This clonotype was recorded only once. A much larger clone differs by one base, so this may be a read error. The J gene is TRBJ2-1, the V gene TRBV20-1, with 9 bases lining up with TRBD1. The DNA end is more similar to TRBJ2-7, so the J call may be wrong. This CDR3 has 16 residues. Germline V CDR1 and CDR2: DFQATT, SNEGSKA (reference sequence). CDR3 amino acids: CSAGGGYRGRGNEQYF. The CDR3 nucleotides read TGCAGTGCAGGGGGAGGGTACAGGGGGCGTGGAAATGAGCAGTACTTC.

There are a few counts of this clonotype. This may be a read error, as it is one base from a much larger clone. The chain couples TRBV28 to TRBJ2-1; D is ambiguous. Germline-derived CDR1 and CDR2 are MDHEN and SYDVKM. The CDR3 sequence is 13 residues long. V lost 8 bases, J lost 4 bases, and 12 bases lay in between. Here the CDR3 reads CASGAARYNEQFF. CDR3 in DNA: TGTGCCAGCGGTGCCGCACGATACAATGAGCAGTTCTTC.

The chain has TRBV6-1 and TRBJ2-7, with TRBD2 identical over 10 bases. The CDR3 has 19 residues. Germline CDR1 and CDR2: MNHNS and SASEGT. Unmatched junction bases numbered 19, after V lost 6 bases and J lost 2 bases. CDR3 sequence reads: CASSLRAGLALPKPYEQYF. CDR3 coding DNA: TGTGCCAGCAGCCTACGGGCGGGACTAGCGTTACCGAAGCCCTACGAGCAGTACTTC.

The sample holds many counts of this clonotype. The chain links TRBV29-1 to TRBJ2-7, with a tentative D call TRBD1 (5 bases). The ends were cut back, 3 bases at V and 6 bases at J, with 12 bases in the middle. CDR3 length equals 12 residues. Germline V lookup: CDR1 SQVTM, CDR2 ANQGSEA. As DNA, the CDR3 is TGCAGCGTTGAGGGTCAGGGCACCGAGCAGTACTTC. The encoded protein is CSVEGQGTEQYF.

This clonotype has at least ten counts. The gene calls are TRBV12-3 or TRBV12-4 and TRBJ2-5; 9 bases agree with TRBD2. The V gene end was trimmed by 5 bases and the J gene end by 9 bases; junction bases not matched to a gene: 16. This CDR3 is 16 amino acids long. The CDR3 DNA reads TGTGCCAGCAGTCCCCGATGGGCGGGGGGGGAGGAGGCCCAGTACTTC. Translation: CASSPRWAGGEEAQYF.

As to this clonotype: A much more abundant neighbour one base away suggests this may be a read error. The rearrangement uses TRBV2 and TRBJ2-7; D gene unclear. V shed 2 bases and J shed 5 bases, with 13 bases lying between them. This CDR3 has 14 residues. Germline loops: CDR1 SNHLY, CDR2 FYNNEI. The CDR3 here is CASSETSAVHEQYF. In nucleotides, the CDR3 is TGTGCCAGCAGTGAAACCAGCGCCGTCCACGAGCAGTACTTC.

In this sample, this clonotype turned up many times. This chain links TRBV5-1 with TRBJ2-1, with TRBD2 identical over 12 bases. Germline V lookup: CDR1 SGHRS, CDR2 YFSETQ. This CDR3 is built from 15 residues. V dropped 4 bases and J dropped 4; count of bases not matched to a gene: 3. The CDR3 DNA reads TGCGCCAGCAGCGGACTAGCGGGGTCTTACAATGAGCAGTTCTTC. As protein: CASSGLAGSYNEQFF.

This clonotype was seen a few times. The chain links TRBV9 to TRBJ2-1; 10 nucleotides line up with TRBD1. The CDR3 loop spans 16 amino acids. J lost 8 bases, V lost 3 bases, and 11 bases had no gene match. Germline CDR1 SGDLS, CDR2 YYNGEE. The CDR3 sequence is CASSGLRDRGSDEQFF. DNA for the CDR3: TGTGCCAGCAGCGGTCTCCGGGACAGGGGTTCAGATGAGCAGTTCTTC.

This clonotype was seen at least ten times. The rearrangement uses TRBV10-3 and TRBJ2-7; D possibly corresponds to TRBD1 (5 bases). This CDR3 spans 13 amino acids. Trimming took off 3 bases at V and 4 bases at J, with 10 bases between the two ends. Germline V CDR1 and CDR2: ENHRY, SYGVKD. In DNA form, the CDR3 reads TGTGCCATCAGTGAAAGGGGCGCGTACGAGCAGTACTTC. Translating it yields CAISERGAYEQYF.

The chain is built from TRBV14 and TRBJ1-5; no definite D call. The germline gives CDR1 SGHDN, CDR2 FVKESK. Trimming removed 3 bases at V and 7 bases at J, with 7 bases between. The CDR3 consists of 12 residues. For the CDR3, the DNA is TGTGCCAGCAGCCAGGGGAAACAGCCCCAGCATTTT. Protein product: CASSQGKQPQHF.

This clonotype was seen more than once but under ten times. The rearrangement uses TRBV6-1 and TRBJ2-1; 8 nucleotides line up with TRBD2. J gave up 7 bases and V 4 bases, and 12 bases lay outside the gene matches. Per germline, CDR1 MNHNS and CDR2 SASEGT. The CDR3 totals 16 residues. CDR3 amino acids: CASSARTSRSRNEQFF. As DNA, the CDR3 is TGTGCCAGCAGTGCCCGGACTAGCAGGAGTAGGAATGAGCAGTTCTTC.

This clonotype showed up many times. This chain links TRBV20-1 with TRBJ2-1, with a weak D call TRBD1 (6 bases). The CDR3 contains 13 residues. V was trimmed by 4 bases and J by 6 bases, leaving 13 bases between them. The germline V gene encodes CDR1 DFQATT and CDR2 SNEGSKA (reference sequence). The CDR3 nucleotides are TGCAGTGCTAAGGGGGAGACGGTCAATGAGCAGTTCTTC. Translating gives CSAKGETVNEQFF.

This clonotype has a count of ten or more. Here the CDR3 DNA reads TGTGCCAGCAGTCTAAACCCAGGGGGCGGGGAGACCCAGTACTTC. Protein: CASSLNPGGGETQYF. The V and J genes are TRBV3-1 and TRBJ2-5, with 8 bases fitting TRBD1. Germline V gives CDR1 LGHDT, CDR2 YNNKEL (reference sequence). Trimming at V came to 6 bases and at J to 5 bases, leaving 11 bases not matched to a gene. The CDR3 length is 15 residues.

This clonotype was counted at least ten times. This chain links TRBV20-1 with TRBJ2-7, with D tentatively TRBD1 (5 bases). The CDR3 sequence is 14 residues long. V gave up 5 bases and J gave up 7 bases, with 21 bases separating them. Germline CDR1 DFQATT, CDR2 SNEGSKA (reference sequence). The CDR3 is CSAGTGEWRYEQYF. CDR3 in DNA: TGCAGTGCTGGCACAGGCGAATGGCGGTATGAGCAGTACTTC.

This clonotype has a count of ten or more. The chain is built from TRBV6-5 and TRBJ2-1; unclear D gene. Trimming stripped 2 bases from V and 5 bases from J, with 1 base between. This CDR3 comprises 11 residues. Germline CDR1 MNHEY, CDR2 SVGAGI. The CDR3 is CASSYNNEQFF. In DNA, the CDR3 is TGTGCCAGCAGTTACAACAATGAGCAGTTCTTC.

The table lists this clonotype with many counts. This chain connects TRBV2 to TRBJ2-3, with TRBD1 identical over 7 bases. With V trimmed by 6 bases and J by 1 base, 4 bases remained unmatched. Germline CDR1 reads SNHLY; CDR2 reads FYNNEI. This CDR3 spans 14 amino acids. The DNA of the CDR3 is TGTGCCAGCAGGGGGGACAGCCGCACAGATACGCAGTATTTT. Protein sequence: CASRGDSRTDTQYF.

Notes on this clonotype: One base away lies a much larger clone, so this may be a sequencing read error. This rearrangement joins TRBV20-1 to TRBJ2-7; 10 bases agree with TRBD2. The CDR3 consists of 16 residues. The germline gives CDR1 DFQATT, CDR2 SNEGSKA (reference sequence). The V and J ends lost 5 bases and 6 bases, in that order; junction bases with no gene match: 16. This chain's CDR3 is CSAERLAGPLGVEQYF. Here the CDR3 DNA reads TGCAGTGCTGAGCGACTAGCGGGCCCACTAGGAGTCGAGCAGTACTTC.

This clonotype was seen at least ten times. This chain's CDR3 is CASSQGKRGTIYF. The CDR3, as DNA: TGTGCCAGCAGCCAAGGGAAAAGGGGGACCATATATTTT. This chain links TRBV3-1 with TRBJ1-3; D might be TRBD1 (6 bases). Trimming left V 1 base short and J 10 bases short, with 11 bases between. Looked up from germline, CDR1 is LGHDT and CDR2 is YNNKEL (reference sequence). This CDR3 has 13 residues.

This clonotype was seen more than once but under ten times. This chain joins TRBV27 and TRBJ1-1; perhaps TRBD1 as D (6 bases). V dropped 5 bases and J dropped 5 bases, with 18 bases sitting between them. CDR1 is MNHEY, CDR2 SMNVEV, per germline (reference sequence). There are 15 residues in the CDR3. DNA for the CDR3: TGTGCCAGCAGTAGCATCCAGGGGATCGGTACTGAAGCTTTCTTT. Translating it yields CASSSIQGIGTEAFF.

This clonotype has a single count. This chain connects TRBV15 to TRBJ1-2; 10 bases agree with TRBD1. The CDR3 length is 13 residues. The junction had 3 bases not matched to a gene; V was cut back by 3 bases and J by 8 bases. The germline gives CDR1 LNHNV, CDR2 YYDKDF (reference sequence). The CDR3 here is CATSRGQGTGYTF. CDR3 DNA: TGTGCCACCAGCAGGGGACAGGGGACCGGCTACACCTTC. Full variable domain (rest looked up from reference TRBV15 and TRBJ1-2): DAMVIQNPRYQVTQFGKPVTLSCSQTLNHNVMYWYQQKSSQAPKLLFHYYDKDFNNEADTPDNFQSRRPNTSFCFLDIRSPGLGDTAMYLCATSRGQGTGYTFGSGTRLTVV.

This clonotype was observed at least ten times. The rearrangement uses TRBV6-1 and TRBJ2-1; TRBD2 matches at 9 bases. The ends lost 4 bases at V and 5 bases at J; junction bases unmatched: 6. Germline CDR1 MNHNS, CDR2 SASEGT. The CDR3 consists of 15 residues. CDR3 in amino acids: CASSVTAGGNNEQFF. CDR3 nucleotides: TGTGCCAGCAGTGTTACAGCGGGGGGCAACAATGAGCAGTTCTTC.